Below, 11 T cell receptor beta chains from the same sample are listed, as sequenced in a study of regulatory T cells in long-lasting Graves disease listed by TCRdb under 2021. The method was multiplex PCR. TCRdb shows the sequencer as Illumina HiSeq 4000. To build TCR beta libraries, CDR3 regions were amplified by Arm-PCR using iRepertoire HTBI primers. The public reads were quality trimmed at Q25 with fastp and then assembled into clones with MiXCR by TCRdb, keeping productive beta chains. Duplicate CDR3 protein sequences are folded into a single record with the most common DNA and genes. The sample table lists hundreds of thousands of distinct CDR3 sequences, roughly 15% of them with a count of one. More than 10% of the sample rests with the top ten. This specimen's time point label, per the study, means: newly diagnosed GD, antithyroid drugs for less than 3 months. RNA was extracted from PBMCs in TRIzol for both TCR sequencing and RNA sequencing.

The same specimen was also included in a second study, on T cells in Graves' hyperthyroidism and ophthalmopathy.

The sample consisted of peripheral blood mononuclear cells (PBMCs), taken at new diagnosis, from a patient treated with antithyroid drugs. The receptors were sampled from a man aged 18 to 29 with Graves disease. Donor details come from another sample of the same person, matched by shared clones.

The V and J genes are TRBV7-3 and TRBJ2-5; TRBD1 matches at 7 bases. Germline lookup yields CDR1 SGHTA and CDR2 FQGTGA. V was pared by 0 bases and J by 5 bases, with 6 bases of the junction left unmatched. CDR3 length equals 15 residues. The CDR3 spells CASSLTTGVGETQYF. In DNA, the CDR3 is TGTGCCAGCAGCTTAACCACAGGGGTAGGCGAGACCCAGTACTTC.

A few counts support this clonotype. Compared with germline, one end of the junction differs, possibly owing to a read error. The chain carries TRBV12-3 or TRBV12-4 and TRBJ1-2; the D gene is possibly TRBD1 (5 bases). The CDR3 length is 12 residues. CDR3 DNA sequence: TGTGCCAGCAGTTTACAGGGCCTTGGCCACACCTTC. It translates to CASSLQGLGHTF.

This clonotype was seen a few times. The V gene is TRBV18, the J gene TRBJ1-5, with TRBD1 as a possible D gene (6 bases). V was trimmed by 6 bases and J by 1 base, leaving 13 bases between them. This CDR3 is 15 amino acids long. Germline assignment: CDR1 KGHSH and CDR2 LQKENI. CDR3 loop: CASSEGVASNQPQHF. The CDR3 DNA sequence: TGTGCCAGCTCCGAGGGGGTTGCAAGCAATCAGCCCCAGCATTTT.

This clonotype was recorded many times. The gene calls are TRBV29-1 and TRBJ2-1; 7 bases align to TRBD1. Per germline, CDR1 SQVTM and CDR2 ANQGSEA. The CDR3 totals 12 residues. V lost 6 bases, J lost 6 bases, and 5 bases stayed unmatched. The DNA of the CDR3 is TGCAGCGTCAGACGACAGGGCAATGAGCAGTTCTTC. Amino acids: CSVRRQGNEQFF.

At least ten counts were recorded for this clonotype. The chain combines TRBV5-1 with TRBJ2-3, with 8 bases matching TRBD1. In germline, CDR1 is SGHRS, CDR2 YFSETQ. J gave up 2 bases and V 5 bases, and 7 bases lay outside the gene matches. The CDR3 sequence is 15 residues long. The CDR3, as DNA: TGCGCCAGCAGGGCGACAGGGGCTTACACAGATACGCAGTATTTT. Translated, it gives CASRATGAYTDTQYF.

The chain is built from TRBV7-8 and TRBJ1-2; D might be TRBD1 (5 bases). Looked up from germline, CDR1 is SGHVS and CDR2 is FQNEAQ. V was pared by 3 bases and J by 0 bases, with 17 bases between. The CDR3 has 17 amino acids. The CDR3 nucleotides are TGTGCCAGCAGCTTTTCGGGGACCAGTAGTACTAACTATGGCTACACCTTC. Translation: CASSFSGTSSTNYGYTF.

This sequence joins TRBV30 and TRBJ1-5; TRBD1 is a possible D gene (5 bases). CDR1 is GTSNPN, CDR2 SVGIG, per germline (reference sequence). Deletions cut 2 bases from V and 0 bases from J, with 14 bases between. The CDR3 length is 16 residues. CDR3 sequence (DNA): TGTGCCTGGAGTAGAGGGGCAGCAAATAGCAATCAGCCCCAGCATTTT. Its protein product is CAWSRGAANSNQPQHF.

The chain joins TRBV5-1 to TRBJ2-3, with 7 positions matching TRBD2. The germline V gene has CDR1 SGHRS and CDR2 YFSETQ. J lost 5 bases, V lost 5 bases, and 11 bases had no gene match. The CDR3 length is 15 residues. As DNA, the CDR3 is TGCGCCAGCAGTGGGGTCGGGACTACGGGAGATACGCAGTATTTT. Residues: CASSGVGTTGDTQYF. The whole variable domain, filled in from reference TRBV5-1 and TRBJ2-3, reads KAGVTQTPRYLIKTRGQQVTLSCSPISGHRSVSWYQQTPGQGLQFLFEYFSETQRNKGNFPGRFSGRQFSNSRSEMNVSTLELGDSALYLCASSGVGTTGDTQYFGPGTRLTVL.

The chain couples TRBV28 to TRBJ1-1; 7 bases agree with TRBD1. CDR3 length: 16 residues. The V gene end was trimmed by 1 base and the J gene end by 3 bases; junction bases not matched to a gene: 8. Germline CDR1 reads MDHEN; CDR2 reads SYDVKM. The CDR3 spells CASSLSGRGWDTEAFF. Written as DNA, the CDR3 is TGTGCCAGCAGTTTATCTGGCAGGGGGTGGGACACTGAAGCTTTCTTT.

V usage is TRBV11-2 and J usage is TRBJ2-1; 12 bases map to TRBD2. Trimming at V came to 3 bases and at J to 7 bases, leaving 10 bases not matched to a gene. Germline values: CDR1 SGHAT, CDR2 FQNNGV. The CDR3 totals 17 residues. The CDR3: CASSLGASGRASNEQFF. CDR3 DNA sequence: TGTGCCAGCAGCTTGGGGGCTAGCGGGAGGGCGTCGAATGAGCAGTTCTTC.

The sample holds a few counts of this clonotype. This rearrangement joins TRBV6-1 to TRBJ2-3; 8 bases are shared with TRBD1. This CDR3 region has 15 residues. V dropped 7 bases and J dropped 0; count of bases not matched to a gene: 6. CDR1 is MNHNS and CDR2 is SASEGT in the germline V gene. The DNA of the CDR3 is TGTGCCAGCATCTTGGACAGGGTTAGCACAGATACGCAGTATTTT. Amino acids: CASILDRVSTDTQYF.